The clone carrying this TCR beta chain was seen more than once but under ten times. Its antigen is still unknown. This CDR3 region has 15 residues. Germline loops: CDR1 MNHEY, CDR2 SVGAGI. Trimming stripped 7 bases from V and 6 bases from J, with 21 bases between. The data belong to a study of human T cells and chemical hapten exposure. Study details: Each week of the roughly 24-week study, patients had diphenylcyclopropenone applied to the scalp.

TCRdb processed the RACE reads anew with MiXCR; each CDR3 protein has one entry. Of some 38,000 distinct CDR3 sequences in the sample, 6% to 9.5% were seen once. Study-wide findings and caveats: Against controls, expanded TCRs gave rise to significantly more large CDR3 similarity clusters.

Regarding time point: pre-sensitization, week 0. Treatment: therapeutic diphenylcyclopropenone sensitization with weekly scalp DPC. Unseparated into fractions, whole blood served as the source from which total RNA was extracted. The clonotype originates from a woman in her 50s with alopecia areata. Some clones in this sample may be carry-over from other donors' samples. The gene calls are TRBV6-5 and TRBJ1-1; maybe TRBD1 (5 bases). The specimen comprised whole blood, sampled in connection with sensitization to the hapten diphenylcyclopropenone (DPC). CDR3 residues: CASIQVWGVRAEAFF. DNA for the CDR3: TGTGCCAGCATCCAAGTGTGGGGCGTCAGAGCTGAAGCTTTCTTT.